This T cell receptor (beta chain) appears in the sequencing data of a study of shared clonotypes between healthy human individuals (dated by TCRdb to the early 2020s). Broadly, across the study: The cohort comprised a couple of women and a few men aged 18 to 49 years. For each donor, CD4 naive and CD4 memory were each run on three plates, CD8 naive on two plates, and CD8 memory on one plate. The study deeply sequenced blood TCR repertoires of about 5 healthy adults to estimate repertoire size and the extent of clonotype sharing between individuals. To increase sequencing depth and limit assay-specific biases, TCR repertoire library preparation and sequencing were carried out by different laboratories using diverse techniques. Leukapheresis yielded between about 0.9 and 9 billion PBMCs per donor.

Using the deep immunoSEQ assay, TCR CDR3 regions were amplified from genomic DNA by multiplex PCR. Extracted genomic DNA from each cell subset was distributed evenly across all wells of several immunoSEQ 96-well plates, and each plate was treated as a replicate. For sorted subsets, roughly 200 ng genomic DNA, equal to 25,000 to 35,000 T cell genomes, was loaded into each replicate PCR. The purified libraries were quantified using a Qubit 3.0 fluorometer, sized with a Bioanalyzer 2100, and then quantified again using the KAPA Library Quantification kit. Each immunoSEQ 96-well plate was sequenced on its own single-read 150-cycle Illumina NextSeq 550 flow cell. The study's processing was this. Because the immunoSEQ output included only junctional sequences and no quality scores, the filtering could not be the same as the filtering used for full-length reads. Sequences were annotated with PyIR, a Python wrapper for IgBLAST v1.9, and V/J genes and CDR3 were assigned using IMGT germline references. Reads with weak V/J assignments (E-value above 1e-6), missing CDR3, stop codons, out-of-frame junctions, or ambiguous translated residues were removed. A V3J clonotype was defined by an identical inferred V gene, J gene, and CDR3 amino acid sequence. To compute the percentage overlap between repertoires, the number of shared unique clonotypes was divided by the size of the smaller repertoire. Richness of each repertoire was evaluated using RTK rarefaction, the Chao1 estimator, and Recon v2.1 estimates of unobserved clonotypes. Generation probabilities for all TCRbeta clonotypes obtained by the gDNA method from a few donors were computed using OLGA. TCRdb obtained this table from immuneACCESS and retained in-frame rearrangements with V and J assigned. These tables miss some clones; where compared with another copy, unresolved V genes account for less than half of the shortfall, and the remainder is unexplained. V and J calls and clone size are those listed in that table; D and trimming were worked out from the DNA. The sample has over a million clones on record, about four fifths of them singletons. The ten largest clones represent roughly 0.61% of the sample.

In the case of this clone: There is no known antigen for this receptor. No much larger clonotype is one base removed from it; base qualities were not supplied.

The paper's findings and limits, for the study overall: Clonotypes shared by all four sorted-subset donors showed higher generation probabilities than non-shared clonotypes. Sampling was restricted to blood, and TCR repertoires in tissue are likely to differ from TCR repertoires in blood. Estimated clonotype richness was generally larger for naive than for memory subsets. Even with the large sequencing depth, rarefaction of the sorted-subset datasets indicated that sequencing was incomplete. About 4.5% of naive CD4, 3.5% of naive CD8, roughly 2.5% of memory CD4, and around 0.42% of memory CD8 clonotypes were shared across several donors. The small number of donors limited the genetic and exposure-history diversity represented. Pairwise subsampling indicated that sequencing depth was expected to affect the degree of clonotype sharing among donors.

Trimming accounts for 4 bases at V and 6 bases at J, while the number of junction bases matched to no gene is 10. Per the germline V gene, SGHAT is the CDR1 and FQNNGV is the CDR2. Counted from cysteine to phenylalanine, this CDR3 has 16 amino acids. Just CDR3 DNA is preserved here, 48 bases in frame from base 1. The donors were healthy, HIV-negative adults with no recently reported acute infections or vaccinations. Only Caucasian adults living in Nashville, Tennessee, USA were represented among the donors. CD4+ T cells were enriched by magnetic negative selection; naive cells were then positively selected on CD45RA, and the negative fraction formed the memory subset. After blood collection by leukapheresis, PBMCs were isolated using Ficoll-Histopaque density gradient centrifugation and then cryopreserved in the vapor phase of liquid nitrogen. Purity and quantity of every magnetically sorted T cell population were checked by analytical flow cytometry. Each sorted fraction had its genomic DNA isolated and then quantified by UV absorbance on a Nanodrop 2000c.

The TCR was taken from a man between 18 and 29 years old in good health. Some clones in this sample may be carry-over from other donors' samples. The specimen sequenced was memory CD4+ T cells from PBMCs. The label giving this sample's cell subset or site can be read as: CD45RA-negative fraction. Recombination connected TRBV11-2 to TRBJ2-7; TRBD1 aligns with 12 central bases. The CDR3 region reads CASSSMRGQGAAEQYF. The DNA sequence is TGTGCCAGCAGCTCGATGCGGGGACAGGGGGCCGCCGAGCAGTACTTC.